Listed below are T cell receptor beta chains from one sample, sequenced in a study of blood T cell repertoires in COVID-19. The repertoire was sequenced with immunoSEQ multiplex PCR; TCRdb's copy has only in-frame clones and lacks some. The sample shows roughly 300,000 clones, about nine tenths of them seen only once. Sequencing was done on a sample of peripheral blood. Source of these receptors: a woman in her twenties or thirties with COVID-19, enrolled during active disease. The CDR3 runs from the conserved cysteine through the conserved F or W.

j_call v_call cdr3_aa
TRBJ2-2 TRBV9 CASSVERAASNTGELFF
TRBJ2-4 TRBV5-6 CASSAPGEGENIQYF
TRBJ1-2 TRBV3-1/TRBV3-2 CASSQQQLTNYGYTF
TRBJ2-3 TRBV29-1 CSVTGVGGTQYF
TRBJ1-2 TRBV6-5 CASSYSTGYGYTF
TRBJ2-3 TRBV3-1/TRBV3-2 CASSQDRVYPASGGNTDTQYF
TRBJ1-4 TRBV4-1 CASSQTGTMAATNEKLFF
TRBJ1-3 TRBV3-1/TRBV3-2 CASSHPRGARNTIYF
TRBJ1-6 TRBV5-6 CASSLDGSVTPLHF
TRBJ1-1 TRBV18 CASSPTGKRRNTEAFF
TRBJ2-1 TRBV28 CASSKLAGVSNEQFF
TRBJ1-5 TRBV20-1 CSASPPGGDQPQHF
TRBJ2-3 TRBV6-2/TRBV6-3 CASSDIAGEGDTQYF
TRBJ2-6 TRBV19 CASSIAGGSSGANVLTF
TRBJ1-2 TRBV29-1 CSVRDRGHYGYTF
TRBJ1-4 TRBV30 CAWRSGSVAGGNEKLFF